The 5 T cell receptor beta chains given below trace back to one sample, sequenced in a study of blood T cells in healthy people across ages (dated by TCRdb to about 2015). Libraries were made using 5' RACE. The data were produced on an Illumina HiSeq 2500. A second PCR of 7 to 11 cycles was run with a J-beta primer mix and a sample-barcoded 5' primer. TCRdb's own reprocessing of the public reads used fastp at Q25 and MiXCR and kept productive beta chains. For every CDR3 protein sequence, its rows merge into one entry that carries the most common genes and DNA. The sample table lists about 720,000 distinct CDR3 sequences, more than 20% of them with a count of one. The ten largest clones add up to more than 3% of the sample. The data were also submitted as part of a second study, on T cells of mothers and their children.

Sequencing was performed on blood. All receptors come from a boy aged 5-17 years in good health.

The chain combines TRBV6-6 with TRBJ2-5; D is undetermined. The DNA end is more similar to TRBJ2-1, so the J call may be wrong. Germline CDR1 and CDR2: MNHNY and SVGAGI (reference sequence). This CDR3 has 15 residues. The CDR3 reads CASRAGTVESNEQFF. DNA of the CDR3: TGTGCCAGCAGGGCCGGAACGGTCGAGAGCAATGAGCAGTTCTTC.

There are a few counts of this clonotype. The junction departs from germline at one end; a sequencing error may be responsible. The V gene is TRBV12-3 or TRBV12-4, the J gene TRBJ2-6, with 10 bases identical to TRBD2. The CDR3 extends over 16 amino acids. The CDR3 DNA reads as TGTGCCAGCAGCTTAGCGGGAGGCCGTGGGGCCAACGTCCTGACTTTC. This encodes CASSLAGGRGANVLTF.

This sequence joins TRBV20-1 and TRBJ2-4; D assignment may be TRBD1 or TRBD2 (6 bases each). Per the germline V gene, CDR1 is DFQATT and CDR2 is SNEGSKA (reference sequence). The CDR3 has 14 residues. Trimming shortened V by 0 bases and J by 7 bases, and 13 bases separated the two germline ends. CDR3 region: CSARDLKGGNIQYF. CDR3 in DNA: TGCAGTGCTAGAGATCTAAAGGGGGGCAACATTCAGTACTTC.

The genes are TRBV9 and TRBJ2-7; D unresolved. The CDR3 is made up of 15 amino acids. Trimming took 4 bases from V and 3 from J, leaving 17 bases between them. Germline V gene sequence: CDR1 SGDLS, CDR2 YYNGEE. The CDR3 DNA reads as TGTGCCAGCAGCCCCGCCGGGTCGGCAGACTACGAGCAGTACTTC. It codes for CASSPAGSADYEQYF.

V is TRBV7-6 and J is TRBJ1-4; 7 bases map to TRBD1. The germline CDR1 and CDR2 sequences are SGHVS and FNYEAQ. V lost 5 bases to trimming and J lost 3 bases; unmatched junction nucleotides: 9. The CDR3 runs to 16 residues. The chain's CDR3 is CASSPQTGPSNEKLFF. The CDR3 nucleotides are TGTGCCAGCAGCCCGCAGACAGGGCCGTCTAATGAAAAACTGTTTTTT.